Below, 3 T cell receptor beta chains from the same sample are listed, as sequenced in a study of metastatic and nonmetastatic thyroid tumors. TCRdb re-called the PCR reads through MiXCR. Of tens of thousands of clones listed, around 17% are singletons. Patients were all untreated before their thyroid surgery. The sample consisted of tumor tissue. These receptors all come from a female donor with papillary thyroid cancer or a benign thyroid nodule (not recorded which). Some clones in this sample may be carry-over from other donors' samples.

This clone was detected many times. Different DNA sequences within this sample yield the same CDR3. The V and J genes are TRBV10-3 and TRBJ2-2; D is undetermined. The germline gives CDR1 ENHRY, CDR2 SYGVKD. Trimming pared 3 bases from V and 4 bases from J, leaving 6 bases between. The CDR3 totals 13 residues. The CDR3 protein is CAISEEATGELFF. CDR3 DNA: TGTGCCATCAGTGAAGAGGCCACCGGGGAGCTGTTTTTT.

This clone occurred many times. The rearrangement joins TRBV20-1 to TRBJ2-7; D might be TRBD1 (6 bases). Trimming took off 3 bases at V and 1 base at J, with 16 bases between the two ends. Germline lookup yields CDR1 DFQATT and CDR2 SNEGSKA (reference sequence). The CDR3 extends over 15 amino acids. The CDR3 reads CSARAPPDRSYEQYF. The CDR3 region has the DNA TGCAGTGCTAGGGCCCCCCCAGACAGGTCCTACGAGCAGTACTTC.

This clone was detected only a few times. One junction end does not reproduce the germline sequence, and a read error may be involved. J is TRBJ1-1 and V is TRBV20-1; a weak D match, TRBD1 (5 bases). CDR1 DFQATT and CDR2 SNEGSKA come from the germline V gene (reference sequence). CDR3 length equals 14 residues. The DNA for the CDR3 is TGCAGTGCCAGTACAGGACTGATGAACACTGAAGCTCTCTTT. Its protein product is CSASTGLMNTEALF.